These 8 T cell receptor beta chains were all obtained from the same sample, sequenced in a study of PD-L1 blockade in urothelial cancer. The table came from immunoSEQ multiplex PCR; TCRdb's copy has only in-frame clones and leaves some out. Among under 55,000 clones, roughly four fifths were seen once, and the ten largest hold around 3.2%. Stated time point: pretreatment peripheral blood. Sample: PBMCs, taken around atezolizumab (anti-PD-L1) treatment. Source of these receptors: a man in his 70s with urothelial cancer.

CDR3 bases: TGCGCCAGCAGACAGGGGAGGATACAAGAGACCCAGTACTTC. Protein: CASRQGRIQETQYF. This chain connects TRBV5-1 to TRBJ2-5; D may be TRBD1 (7 bases). CDR3 length: 14 residues. Trimming left V 5 bases short and J 2 bases short, with 13 bases between. The germline gives CDR1 SGHRS, CDR2 YFSETQ.

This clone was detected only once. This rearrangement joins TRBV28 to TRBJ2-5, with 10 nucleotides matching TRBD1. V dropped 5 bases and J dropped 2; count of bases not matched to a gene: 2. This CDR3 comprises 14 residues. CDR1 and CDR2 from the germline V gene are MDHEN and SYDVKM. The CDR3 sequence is CASSGDRGQETQYF. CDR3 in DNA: TGTGCCAGCAGTGGGGACAGGGGACAAGAGACCCAGTACTTC.

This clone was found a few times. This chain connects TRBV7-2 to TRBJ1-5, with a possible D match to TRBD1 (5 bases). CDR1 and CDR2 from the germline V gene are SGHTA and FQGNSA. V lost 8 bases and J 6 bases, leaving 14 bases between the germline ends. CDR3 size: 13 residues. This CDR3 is CASGGGLGQPQHF. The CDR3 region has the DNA TGTGCCAGCGGCGGGGGGTTGGGTCAGCCCCAGCATTTT.

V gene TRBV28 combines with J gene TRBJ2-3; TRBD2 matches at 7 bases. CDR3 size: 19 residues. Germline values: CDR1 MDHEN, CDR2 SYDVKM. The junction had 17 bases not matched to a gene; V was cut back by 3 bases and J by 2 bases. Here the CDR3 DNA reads TGTGCCAGCAGTTTGTTTCCACCCCGACTCGCGGGAGACACAGATACGCAGTATTTT. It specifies CASSLFPPRLAGDTDTQYF.

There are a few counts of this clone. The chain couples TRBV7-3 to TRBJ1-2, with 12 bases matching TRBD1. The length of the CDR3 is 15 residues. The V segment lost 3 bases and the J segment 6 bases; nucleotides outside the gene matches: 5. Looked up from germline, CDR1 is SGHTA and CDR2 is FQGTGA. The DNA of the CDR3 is TGTGCCAGCAGCTTGGGACAGGGGGCGCATCATGGCTACACCTTC. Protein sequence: CASSLGQGAHHGYTF.

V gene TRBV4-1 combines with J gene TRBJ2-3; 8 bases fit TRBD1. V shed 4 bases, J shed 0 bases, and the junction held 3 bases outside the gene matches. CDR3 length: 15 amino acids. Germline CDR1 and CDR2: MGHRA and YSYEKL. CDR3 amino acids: CASSPQGASTDTQYF. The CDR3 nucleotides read TGCGCCAGCAGCCCCCAGGGGGCCAGCACAGATACGCAGTATTTT.

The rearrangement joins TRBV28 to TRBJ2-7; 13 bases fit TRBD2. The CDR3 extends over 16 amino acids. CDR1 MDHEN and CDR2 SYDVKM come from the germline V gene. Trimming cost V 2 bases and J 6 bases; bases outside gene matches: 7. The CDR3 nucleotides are TGTGCCAGCAGTTTAGTACTAGCGGGAGGGCCGTCCGAGCAGTACTTC. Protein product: CASSLVLAGGPSEQYF.

Here the CDR3 DNA reads TGTGCCAGTTCCGGGACAGGGGGCCTCGATGAGCAGTTCTTC. It is translated as CASSGTGGLDEQFF. The V call is TRBV2, the J call TRBJ2-1, with 12 bases lining up with TRBD1. The CDR3 covers 14 residues. Germline CDR1 and CDR2: SNHLY and FYNNEI. With V trimmed by 9 bases and J by 8 bases, 8 bases remained unmatched.